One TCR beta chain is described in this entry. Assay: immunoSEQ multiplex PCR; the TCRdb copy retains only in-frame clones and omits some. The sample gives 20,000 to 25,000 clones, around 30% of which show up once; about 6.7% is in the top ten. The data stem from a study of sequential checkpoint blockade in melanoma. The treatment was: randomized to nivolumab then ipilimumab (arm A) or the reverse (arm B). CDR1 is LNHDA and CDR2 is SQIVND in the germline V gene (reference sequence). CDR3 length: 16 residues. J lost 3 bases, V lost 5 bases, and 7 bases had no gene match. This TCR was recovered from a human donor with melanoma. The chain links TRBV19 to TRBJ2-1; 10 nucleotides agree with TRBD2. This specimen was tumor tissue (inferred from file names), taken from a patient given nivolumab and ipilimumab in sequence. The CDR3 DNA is TGTGCCAGTAGTTTTATCGGGACTAGCGACTACAATGAGCAGTTCTTC. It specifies CASSFIGTSDYNEQFF.